Shown below are 24 T cell receptor beta chains from a single sample sequenced in a study of cytomegalovirus exposure and HLA in healthy donors. PCR employed 60 Vbeta and 13 Jbeta primers. Clones were read by immunoSEQ multiplex PCR, and TCRdb kept only the in-frame ones, dropping some. The repertoire holds roughly 250,000 clones, with 75% to 90% as singletons. The sequenced sample was PBMCs. These receptors were collected from a girl aged 2-9 years in good health and CMV-seronegative.

The chain has TRBV6-6 and TRBJ1-1; 8 nucleotides match TRBD1. CDR1 and CDR2 (germline): MNHNY, SVGAGI (reference sequence). J gave up 8 bases and V 4 bases, and 3 bases lay outside the gene matches. This CDR3 contains 12 residues. CDR3 sequence (DNA): TGTGCCAGCAGTTCCACAGGGGGGGAAGCTTTCTTT. It is translated as CASSSTGGEAFF.

This chain joins TRBV9 and TRBJ1-4; D is undetermined. The CDR3 has 13 residues. Per the germline V gene, CDR1 is SGDLS and CDR2 is YYNGEE. Trimming removed 0 bases from V and 14 bases from J, with 14 bases in between. The CDR3 here is CASSVATGNLLFF. For the CDR3, the DNA is TGTGCCAGCAGCGTAGCTACGGGTAACCTTCTGTTTTTT.

The CDR3 protein is CASSHRLAAFHYTQYF. The CDR3 bases are TGCGCCAGCAGCCACCGACTAGCAGCTTTCCACTATACGCAGTATTTT. This chain connects TRBV4-1 to TRBJ2-3, with 7 positions matching TRBD2. CDR1 MGHRA and CDR2 YSYEKL come from the germline V gene. The CDR3 runs 16 residues. The trim removed 3 bases at V and 7 bases at J, leaving 13 bases unmatched.

The chain uses TRBV11-2 and TRBJ1-3, with 7 positions matching TRBD1. From germline, CDR1 is SGHAT and CDR2 FQNNGV. Trimming took 5 bases from V and 2 from J; bases not matched to a gene: 15. The CDR3 sequence is 18 residues long. DNA for the CDR3: TGTGCCAGCAGCCCAGGGGGGAGGACACTTCGTGCTGGAAACACCATATATTTT. This gives the protein CASSPGGRTLRAGNTIYF.

This clone was found a few times. The chain joins TRBV28 to TRBJ2-1; D uncertain. Germline CDR1 and CDR2: MDHEN and SYDVKM. Trimming pared 2 bases from V and 6 bases from J, leaving 20 bases between. CDR3 size: 17 residues. The CDR3 here is CASSLPTGGATGNEQFF. Here the CDR3 DNA reads TGTGCCAGCAGTTTACCCACGGGTGGAGCTACGGGCAATGAGCAGTTCTTC. Combining the CDR3 with reference TRBV28 and TRBJ2-1 gives the whole variable domain DVKVTQSSRYLVKRTGEKVFLECVQDMDHENMFWYRQDPGLGLRLIYFSYDVKMKEKGDIPEGYSVSREKKERFSLILESASTNQTSMYLCASSLPTGGATGNEQFFGPGTRLTVL.

The count of this clone is one. This rearrangement joins TRBV30 to TRBJ2-1; 7 bases are a match to TRBD1. Trimming took 3 bases from V and 9 from J; bases not matched to a gene: 8. Germline lookup yields CDR1 GTSNPN and CDR2 SVGIG (reference sequence). This CDR3 has 13 residues. The CDR3 region is CAWRQGLYGEQFF. The CDR3, as DNA: TGTGCCTGGAGACAGGGGTTGTACGGTGAGCAGTTCTTC. Full variable domain (outside the CDR3, taken from reference TRBV30 and TRBJ2-1): SQTIHQWPATLVQPVGSPLSLECTVEGTSNPNLYWYRQAAGRGLQLLFYSVGIGQISSEVPQNLSASRPQDRQFILSSKKLLLSDSGFYLCAWRQGLYGEQFFGPGTRLTVL.

Points on this clone: At one end the junction does not follow the germline gene, possibly because of a read error. This specimen includes other DNA sequences encoding the same CDR3. The chain carries TRBV6-5 and TRBJ1-1; D is undetermined. Germline V gene lookup returns CDR1 MNHEY and CDR2 SVGAGI. The CDR3 is 15 residues long. The CDR3 reads CASSYSGDMNTEAFF. CDR3 coding DNA: TGTGCCAGCAGTTACTCGGGAGATATGAACACTGAGGCTTTCTTT.

The rearrangement uses TRBV4-1 and TRBJ2-7; 10 nucleotides align to TRBD1. The V gene's germline CDR1 is MGHRA and CDR2 YSYEKL. There are 16 residues in the CDR3. Trimming cost V 2 bases and J 3 bases; bases outside gene matches: 7. The CDR3 region has the DNA TGCGCCAGCAGCCAACCACGGGACAGGGGATTCTACGAGCAGTACTTC. Its translation: CASSQPRDRGFYEQYF.

This clone was counted only a few times. This rearrangement joins TRBV6-6 to TRBJ2-7; perhaps TRBD2 as D (5 bases). Trimming stripped 5 bases from V and 3 bases from J, with 14 bases between. The CDR3 contains 14 residues. Germline V gene sequence: CDR1 MNHNY, CDR2 SVGAGI (reference sequence). The CDR3 is CASSPSSLGYEQYF. Here the CDR3 DNA reads TGTGCCAGCAGTCCTAGCTCCTTAGGCTACGAGCAGTACTTC.

The J gene is TRBJ2-7, the V gene TRBV28; 12 bases agree with TRBD2. V lost 10 bases to trimming and J lost 6 bases; unmatched junction nucleotides: 13. The CDR3 extends over 15 amino acids. CDR1 MDHEN and CDR2 SYDVKM come from the germline V gene. The chain's CDR3 is CATTGLAGLVGEQYF. For the CDR3, the DNA is TGTGCCACAACGGGACTAGCGGGCCTCGTGGGCGAGCAGTACTTC.

The V gene is TRBV4-1, the J gene TRBJ1-2, with a possible D match to TRBD1 (6 bases). Germline-derived CDR1 and CDR2 are MGHRA and YSYEKL. The CDR3 sequence is 19 residues long. Trimming left V 2 bases short and J 0 bases short, with 22 bases between. The chain's CDR3 is CASSQSRYAPTGTNYGYTF. DNA for the CDR3: TGCGCCAGCAGCCAAAGTAGATATGCTCCGACAGGAACTAACTATGGCTACACCTTC.

In its sample, this clone was seen a few times. This chain connects TRBV29-1 to TRBJ1-2; D is unresolved. Germline V lookup: CDR1 SQVTM, CDR2 ANQGSEA. The V end lost 7 bases, the J end lost 6 bases, and 9 bases lay between the germline ends. The CDR3 runs 10 residues. The CDR3 sequence is CSGWSDGYTF. CDR3 in DNA: TGCAGCGGGTGGTCAGATGGCTACACCTTC.

V gene TRBV2 combines with J gene TRBJ1-6; the D is unclear. Germline loops: CDR1 SNHLY, CDR2 FYNNEI. Trimming pared 1 base from V and 9 bases from J, leaving 10 bases between. The CDR3 is made up of 14 amino acids. In nucleotides, the CDR3 is TGTGCCAGCAGTGAAGGGGCTCTCTTTTCACCCCTCCACTTT. The encoded protein is CASSEGALFSPLHF.

This clone was seen more than once but under ten times. The J gene is TRBJ2-1, the V gene TRBV9; possible D gene TRBD2, 6 bases. V was clipped by 0 bases and J by 9 bases, with 13 bases between them. The germline CDR1 and CDR2 sequences are SGDLS and YYNGEE. This CDR3 contains 14 residues. Here the CDR3 reads CASSVVLASGEQFF. The CDR3 nucleotides are TGTGCCAGCAGCGTAGTGCTAGCGAGCGGTGAGCAGTTCTTC.

The table lists this clone with a few counts. This sequence joins TRBV28 and TRBJ1-5; TRBD1 matches 7 bases. The CDR3 sequence is 14 residues long. Germline lookup yields CDR1 MDHEN and CDR2 SYDVKM. Trimming took 6 bases from V and 7 from J; bases not matched to a gene: 9. CDR3 loop: CASSTDRVEQPQHF. The CDR3 region has the DNA TGTGCCAGCAGCACTGACAGGGTGGAACAGCCCCAGCATTTT.

The J gene is TRBJ1-5, the V gene TRBV28; D gene unclear. The germline V gene encodes CDR1 MDHEN and CDR2 SYDVKM. The CDR3 totals 15 residues. The V and J ends lost 4 bases and 0 bases respectively, with 10 bases between them. The CDR3 sequence: CASSWLSNSNQPQHF. The CDR3 nucleotides read TGTGCCAGCAGTTGGCTCAGTAATAGCAATCAGCCCCAGCATTTT.

V usage is TRBV28 and J usage is TRBJ2-1, with TRBD1 identical over 7 bases. Germline V lookup: CDR1 MDHEN, CDR2 SYDVKM. V was clipped by 4 bases and J by 8 bases; unmatched bases: 8. This CDR3 is 14 amino acids long. The CDR3 sequence: CASSSYRGIDEQFF. Here the CDR3 DNA reads TGTGCCAGCAGTTCATACAGGGGTATCGATGAGCAGTTCTTC.

The chain links TRBV7-9 to TRBJ2-7; 7 positions agree with TRBD2. Germline values: CDR1 SEHNR, CDR2 FQNEAQ (reference sequence). This CDR3 contains 14 residues. The V and J ends lost 3 bases and 2 bases, in that order; junction bases with no gene match: 4. The CDR3 nucleotides read TGTGCCAGCAGCTTGGGCGGGAGCACCTACGAGCAGTACTTC. It is translated as CASSLGGSTYEQYF. The full variable domain, completed using reference TRBV7-9 and TRBJ2-7, is DTGVSQNPRHKITKRGQNVTFRCDPISEHNRLYWYRQTLGQGPEFLTYFQNEAQLEKSRLLSDRFSAERPKGSFSTLEIQRTEQGDSAMYLCASSLGGSTYEQYFGPGTRLTVT.

As concerns this clone: At the DNA level, this CDR3 is encoded by other sequences in the same sample as well. The chain uses TRBV29-1 and TRBJ2-7; D is perhaps TRBD1 (6 bases). With 6 bases removed from V and 3 bases from J, the gap between germline ends came to 12 bases. The CDR3 contains 12 residues. Germline V lookup: CDR1 SQVTM, CDR2 ANQGSEA. CDR3 amino acids: CSVETGDYEQYF. As DNA, the CDR3 is TGCAGCGTGGAGACAGGAGACTACGAGCAGTACTTC.

Note on this clone: Other DNA variants within this sample encode the same CDR3. CDR3 nucleotides: TGTGCCAGCTCACTGGAAGGGGGGAACACTGAAGCTTTCTTT. Its translation is CASSLEGGNTEAFF. V gene TRBV18 combines with J gene TRBJ1-1; D is perhaps TRBD1 (6 bases). Trimming stripped 4 bases from V and 1 base from J, with 10 bases between. Germline assignment: CDR1 KGHSH and CDR2 LQKENI. The CDR3 runs 14 residues. The full variable domain, with the rest looked up from reference TRBV18 and TRBJ1-1, is NAGVMQNPRHLVRRRGQEARLRCSPMKGHSHVYWYRQLPEEGLKFMVYLQKENIIDESGMPKERFSAEFPKEGPSILRIQQVVRGDSAAYFCASSLEGGNTEAFFGQGTRLTVV.

This clone was seen just once. CDR3 sequence (DNA): TGCGCCAGCAGTGCCCGCTACGAGCAGTACTTC. As protein: CASSARYEQYF. The rearrangement links TRBV10-2 to TRBJ2-7; D is uncertain. Germline V lookup: CDR1 WSHSY, CDR2 SAAADI. V shed 4 bases and J shed 3 bases, with 4 bases lying between them. This CDR3 has 11 amino acids.

V and J are TRBV10-3 and TRBJ1-4, with 7 bases lining up with TRBD1. CDR3 length: 16 residues. V gave up 0 bases and J gave up 8 bases; unmatched junction bases: 9. Germline CDR1 is ENHRY and CDR2 is SYGVKD. The CDR3 loop is CAISESIGGNVEKLFF. In DNA form, the CDR3 reads TGTGCCATCAGTGAGTCGATAGGGGGCAACGTGGAAAAACTGTTTTTT.

V is TRBV28 and J is TRBJ2-7; no firm D call. The germline V gene encodes CDR1 MDHEN and CDR2 SYDVKM. The germline V and J ends were trimmed by 8 bases and 1 base, with 15 bases remaining between them. CDR3 length: 14 residues. This CDR3 is CASSRLDFSYEQYF. Written as DNA, the CDR3 is TGTGCCAGCTCCCGGCTAGACTTTTCCTACGAGCAGTACTTC.

The J gene is TRBJ2-3, the V gene TRBV27; TRBD1 is a possible D gene (6 bases). The CDR3 is 15 amino acids. V was shortened by 10 bases and J by 2 bases, with 19 bases between the two germline ends. CDR1 is MNHEY and CDR2 is SMNVEV in the germline V gene (reference sequence). The CDR3 coding sequence is TGTGCCACGAGCCTTCTGGGACAATACACAGATACGCAGTATTTT. Translation: CATSLLGQYTDTQYF.